This entry describes one T cell receptor beta chain. What it binds is not known. The sample originates from a study of T cells in localized non-small cell lung cancer. CDR3 length equals 13 residues. Germline V gene data show CDR1 as SGHNT and CDR2 as YYREEE (reference sequence). With 4 bases removed from V and 6 bases from J, the gap between germline ends came to 13 bases. Sequenced by immunoSEQ multiplex PCR; TCRdb stores in-frame clones only, minus some. Of about 27,000 clones in the sample, about 81% are singletons; the top ten hold 3.5% to 5%. Study-wide points: Higher blood T cell density tracked longer overall survival. Adjacent uninvolved lung tissue had the highest T cell clonality, exceeding tumor. Adjacent lung was found to contain a median approximately 60 of the top 100 tumor clones. Sequencing was restricted to one tumor region; therefore, heterogeneity remains possible.

This receptor was taken from a woman aged 35 to 70 with stage I lung adenocarcinoma. The sample in question was peripheral blood, obtained before any cancer treatment. The chain links TRBV5-4 to TRBJ1-2; a possible D gene is TRBD1 (5 bases). The CDR3 DNA reads as TGTGCCAGCAGCCCCTTCGGGGCAGATGGCTACACCTTC. It is translated as CASSPFGADGYTF.